The sequence of this TCR beta chain was determined in a study of CD8+ T cells in alopecia areata. Looking at the study overall: The tofacitinib course ran for 6 to 18 months and was followed by 6 months off drug.

As for this clone: Its antigen is currently unknown.

Study-level findings and limits: Resident alphabeta T-cell populations of normal skin are likewise subject to sequencing in scalp samples. Compared with mice, patients displayed less clear TCR sharing, possibly for HLA-related reasons.

Treatment denoted: oral pan-JAK inhibitor, 5-10 mg twice daily. RNA extraction and reverse transcription yielded cDNA as sequencing template. Profiled with immunoSEQ multiplex PCR; TCRdb holds only in-frame clones, not every one. The data hold 150,000 to 200,000 clones, with 55% to 75% observed a single time. Germline V gives CDR1 SEHNR, CDR2 FQNEAQ (reference sequence). This CDR3 is built from 14 residues. Losses at the gene ends were 5 bases for V and 7 bases for J; bases not matched to a gene: 5. The rearrangement joins TRBV7-9 to TRBJ1-6, with 7 bases aligning to TRBD1. Here the sequenced sample was CD4+ T cells sorted from blood, taken at week 24, from a patient treated with tofacitinib. The clonotype originates from a human donor with alopecia areata. The CDR3 nucleotides read TGTGCCAGCAGCCGCGGGACAGAAAATTCACCCCTCCACTTT. Translating gives CASSRGTENSPLHF.